The present entry profiles one T cell receptor (beta chain) with its context. This sample was included in a study of blood T cell repertoires in COVID-19. Method: immunoSEQ multiplex PCR; TCRdb's copy keeps in-frame clones and lacks some. Among around 95,000 clones listed, about 80% were seen once. Losses at the gene ends were 2 bases for V and 1 base for J; bases not matched to a gene: 3. Germline V gene lookup returns CDR1 LGHDT and CDR2 YNNKEL (reference sequence). This CDR3 spans 17 amino acids. Sequencing was performed on peripheral blood. The TCR originated in a man aged 65 to 85 with active or convalescent COVID-19. The J gene is TRBJ2-6, the V gene TRBV3-1 (or the pseudogene TRBV3-2); 9 bases line up with TRBD1. This chain's CDR3 is CASSQTGGASGANVLTF. The CDR3 nucleotides are TGTGCCAGCAGCCAAACAGGGGGCGCTTCTGGGGCCAACGTCCTGACTTTC.